This entry lists 3 T cell receptor beta chains sequenced from one sample in a study of blood T cell repertoires in COVID-19. Sequencing used immunoSEQ multiplex PCR; TCRdb keeps in-frame clones, though not all of them. The sample yields approximately 450,000 clones, nearly 90% seen once. The sequenced sample consisted of PBMCs or T cells enriched from blood (not recorded which). The receptor set was obtained from a woman in her late teens or twenties with acute COVID-19.

The chain employs TRBV14 and TRBJ2-6; 8 positions match TRBD1. Looked up from germline, CDR1 is SGHDN and CDR2 is FVKESK. This CDR3 region has 17 residues. V was pared by 3 bases and J by 1 base, with 5 bases of the junction left unmatched. CDR3 coding DNA: TGTGCCAGCAGCCATCCGGGACAGGTATCTGGGGCCAACGTCCTGACTTTC. Its translation: CASSHPGQVSGANVLTF. Complete variable domain (other parts from reference TRBV14 and TRBJ2-6): EAGVTQFPSHSVIEKGQTVTLRCDPISGHDNLYWYRRVMGKEIKFLLHFVKESKQDESGMPNNRFLAERTGGTYSTLKVQPAELEDSGVYFCASSHPGQVSGANVLTFGAGSRLTVL.

V usage is TRBV30 and J usage is TRBJ1-1, with TRBD1 matching 7 bases. V lost 0 bases, J lost 11 bases, and 9 bases stayed unmatched. The germline V gene has CDR1 GTSNPN and CDR2 SVGIG (reference sequence). The length of the CDR3 is 13 residues. This CDR3 reads CAWSVTTGFGAFF. Written as DNA, the CDR3 is TGTGCCTGGAGTGTGACGACAGGGTTTGGCGCTTTCTTT.

The chain uses TRBV10-3 and TRBJ2-2, with a possible D match to TRBD1 (6 bases). The germline V gene has CDR1 ENHRY and CDR2 SYGVKD. The ends were cut back, 6 bases at V and 4 bases at J, with 12 bases in the middle. This CDR3 contains 14 residues. The CDR3 here is CAIRQVGATGELFF. As DNA, the CDR3 is TGTGCCATCAGACAGGTGGGGGCCACCGGGGAGCTGTTTTTT.